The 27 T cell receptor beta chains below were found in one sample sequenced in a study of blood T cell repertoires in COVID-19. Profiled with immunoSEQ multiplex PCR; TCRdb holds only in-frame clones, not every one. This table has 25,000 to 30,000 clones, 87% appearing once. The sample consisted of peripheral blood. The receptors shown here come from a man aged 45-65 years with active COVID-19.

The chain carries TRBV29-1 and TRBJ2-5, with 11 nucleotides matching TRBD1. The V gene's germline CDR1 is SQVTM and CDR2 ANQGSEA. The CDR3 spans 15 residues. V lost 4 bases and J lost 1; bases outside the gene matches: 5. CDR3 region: CSVGWTGGIQETQYF. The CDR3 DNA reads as TGCAGCGTTGGCTGGACAGGGGGCATCCAAGAGACCCAGTACTTC.

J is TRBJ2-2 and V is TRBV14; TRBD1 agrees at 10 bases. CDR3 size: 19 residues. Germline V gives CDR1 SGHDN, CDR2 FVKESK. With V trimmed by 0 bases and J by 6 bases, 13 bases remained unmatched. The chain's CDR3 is CASSQDWDRDRGVAGELFF. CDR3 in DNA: TGTGCCAGCAGCCAAGATTGGGACCGGGACAGGGGTGTCGCCGGGGAGCTGTTTTTT.

The CDR3 loop reads CASSVGREQFF. For the CDR3, the DNA is TGTGCCAGCAGCGTGGGGCGGGAGCAGTTCTTC. The J gene is TRBJ2-1, the V gene TRBV6-2 or TRBV6-3; possible D gene TRBD1, 5 bases. There are 11 residues in the CDR3. Trimming removed 6 bases from V and 10 bases from J, with 10 bases in between. CDR1 and CDR2 from the germline V gene are MNHEY and SVGEGT.

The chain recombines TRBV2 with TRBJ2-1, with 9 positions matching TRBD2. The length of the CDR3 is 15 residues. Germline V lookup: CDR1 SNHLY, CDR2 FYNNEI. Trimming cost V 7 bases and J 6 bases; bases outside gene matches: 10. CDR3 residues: CASIPRRAGGNEQFF. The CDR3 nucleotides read TGTGCCAGCATACCCCGTAGAGCGGGAGGCAATGAGCAGTTCTTC.

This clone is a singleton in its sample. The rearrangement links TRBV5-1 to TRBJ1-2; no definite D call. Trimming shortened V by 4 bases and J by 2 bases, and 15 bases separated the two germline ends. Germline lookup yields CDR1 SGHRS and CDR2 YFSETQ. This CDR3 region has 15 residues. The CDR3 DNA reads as TGCGCCAGCAGCCCCGGCGGGAGTGAGAACTATGGCTACACCTTC. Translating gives CASSPGGSENYGYTF. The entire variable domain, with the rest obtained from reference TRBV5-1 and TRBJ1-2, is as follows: KAGVTQTPRYLIKTRGQQVTLSCSPISGHRSVSWYQQTPGQGLQFLFEYFSETQRNKGNFPGRFSGRQFSNSRSEMNVSTLELGDSALYLCASSPGGSENYGYTFGSGTRLTVV.

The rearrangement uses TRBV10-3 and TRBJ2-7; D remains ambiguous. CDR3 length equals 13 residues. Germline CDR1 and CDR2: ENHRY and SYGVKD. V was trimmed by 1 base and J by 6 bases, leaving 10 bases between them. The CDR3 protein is CAISEYVSSEQYV. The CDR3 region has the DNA TGTGCCATCAGTGAGTACGTTAGCTCCGAGCAGTACGTC.

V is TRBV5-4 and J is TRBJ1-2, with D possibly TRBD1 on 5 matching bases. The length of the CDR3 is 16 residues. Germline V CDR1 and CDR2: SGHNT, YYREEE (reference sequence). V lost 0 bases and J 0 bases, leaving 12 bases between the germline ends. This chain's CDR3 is CASSLAGGGANYGYTF. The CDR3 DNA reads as TGTGCCAGCAGCTTGGCCGGGGGAGGCGCTAACTATGGCTACACCTTC.

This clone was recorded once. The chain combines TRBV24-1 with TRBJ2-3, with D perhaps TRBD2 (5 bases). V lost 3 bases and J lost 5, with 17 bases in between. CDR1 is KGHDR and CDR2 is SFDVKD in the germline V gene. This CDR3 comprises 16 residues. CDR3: CATSDRGHSLLDTQYF. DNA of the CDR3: TGTGCCACCAGTGATAGAGGGCACAGCCTCCTAGATACGCAGTATTTT.

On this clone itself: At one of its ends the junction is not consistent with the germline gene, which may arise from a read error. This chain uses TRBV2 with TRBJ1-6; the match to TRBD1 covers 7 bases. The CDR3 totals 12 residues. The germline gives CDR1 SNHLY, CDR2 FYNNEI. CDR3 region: CASTREGAVIGF. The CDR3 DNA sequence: TGTGCCAGCACCCGTGAGGGGGCGGTTATTGGGTTT.

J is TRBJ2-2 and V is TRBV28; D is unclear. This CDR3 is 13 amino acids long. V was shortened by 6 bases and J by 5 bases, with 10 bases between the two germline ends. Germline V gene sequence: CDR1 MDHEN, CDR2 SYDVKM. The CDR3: CASRTPRTGELFF. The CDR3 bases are TGTGCCAGCAGAACCCCGAGGACCGGGGAGCTGTTTTTT.

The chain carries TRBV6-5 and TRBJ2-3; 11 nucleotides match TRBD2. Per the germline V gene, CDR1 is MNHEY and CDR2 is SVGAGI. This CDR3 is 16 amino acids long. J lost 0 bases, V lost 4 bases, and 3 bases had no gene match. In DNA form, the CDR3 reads TGTGCCAGCAGTTTCCTAGCGGGGGGTAGCACAGATACGCAGTATTTT. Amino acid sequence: CASSFLAGGSTDTQYF.

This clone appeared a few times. The CDR3 loop is CASSPGDHEQYF. As DNA, the CDR3 is TGTGCCAGCTCTCCGGGGGACCACGAGCAGTACTTC. The rearrangement links TRBV9 to TRBJ2-7; TRBD2 is a possible D gene (6 bases). V lost 7 bases and J lost 5, with 13 bases in between. There are 12 residues in the CDR3. Germline V gives CDR1 SGDLS, CDR2 YYNGEE.

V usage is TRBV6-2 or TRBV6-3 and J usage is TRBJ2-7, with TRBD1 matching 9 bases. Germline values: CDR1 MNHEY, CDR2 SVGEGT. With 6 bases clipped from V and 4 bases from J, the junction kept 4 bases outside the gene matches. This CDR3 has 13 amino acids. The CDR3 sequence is CASSGTGRYEQYV. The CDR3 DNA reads TGTGCCAGCAGCGGGACAGGGAGGTACGAGCAGTACGTC.

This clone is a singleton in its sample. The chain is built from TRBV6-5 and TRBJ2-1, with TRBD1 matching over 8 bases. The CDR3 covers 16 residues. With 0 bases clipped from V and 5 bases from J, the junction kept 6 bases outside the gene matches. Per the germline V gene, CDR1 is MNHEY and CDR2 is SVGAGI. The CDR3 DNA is TGTGCCAGCAGTTACTCGAATGCCAGGGGGCACAATGAGCAGTTCTTC. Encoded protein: CASSYSNARGHNEQFF.

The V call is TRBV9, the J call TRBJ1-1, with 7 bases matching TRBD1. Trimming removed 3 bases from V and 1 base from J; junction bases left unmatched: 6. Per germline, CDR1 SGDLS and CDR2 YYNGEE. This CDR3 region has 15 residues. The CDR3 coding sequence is TGTGCCAGCAGCGCCGTTACAGGGGCGAACACTGAAGCTTTCTTT. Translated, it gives CASSAVTGANTEAFF.

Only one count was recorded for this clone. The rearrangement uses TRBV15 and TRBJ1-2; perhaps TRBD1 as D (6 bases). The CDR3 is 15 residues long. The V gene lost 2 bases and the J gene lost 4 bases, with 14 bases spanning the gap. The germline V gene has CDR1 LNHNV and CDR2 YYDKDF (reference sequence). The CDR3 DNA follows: TGTGCCACCAGCAGAAACAGGGCCTTACCCTATGGCTACACCTTC. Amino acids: CATSRNRALPYGYTF.

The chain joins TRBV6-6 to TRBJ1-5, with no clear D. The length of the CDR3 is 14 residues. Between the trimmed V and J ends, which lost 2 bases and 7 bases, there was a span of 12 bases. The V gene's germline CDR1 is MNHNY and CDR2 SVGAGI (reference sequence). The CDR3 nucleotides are TGTGCCAGCAGTTACGCCGGGGAGAGGCAGCCCCAGCATTTT. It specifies CASSYAGERQPQHF.

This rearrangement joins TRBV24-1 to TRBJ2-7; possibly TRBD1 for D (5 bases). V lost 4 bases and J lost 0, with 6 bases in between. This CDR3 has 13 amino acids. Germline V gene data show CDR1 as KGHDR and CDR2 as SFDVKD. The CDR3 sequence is CATSDQGSYEQYF. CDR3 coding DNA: TGTGCCACCAGTGACCAGGGCTCCTACGAGCAGTACTTC.

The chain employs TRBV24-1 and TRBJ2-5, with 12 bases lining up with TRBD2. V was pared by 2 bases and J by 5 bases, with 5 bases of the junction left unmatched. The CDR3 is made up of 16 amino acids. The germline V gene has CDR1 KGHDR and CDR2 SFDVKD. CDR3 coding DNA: TGTGCCACCAGTGATTACCTAGCGGGGGGGCGTGAGACCCAGTACTTC. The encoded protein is CATSDYLAGGRETQYF.

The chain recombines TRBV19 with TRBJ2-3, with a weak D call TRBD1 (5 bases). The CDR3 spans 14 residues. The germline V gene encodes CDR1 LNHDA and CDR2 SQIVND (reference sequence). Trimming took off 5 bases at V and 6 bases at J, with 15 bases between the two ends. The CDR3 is CASSSPGRGDTQYF. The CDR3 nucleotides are TGTGCCAGTAGTTCCCCAGGGCGTGGGGATACGCAGTATTTT.

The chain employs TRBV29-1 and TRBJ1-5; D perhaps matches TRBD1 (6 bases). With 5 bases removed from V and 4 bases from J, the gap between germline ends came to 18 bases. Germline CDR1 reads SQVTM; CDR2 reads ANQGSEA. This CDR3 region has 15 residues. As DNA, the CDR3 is TGCAGCGTTTCCTCCGGGACAAGTAGGAATCAGCCCCAGCATTTT. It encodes CSVSSGTSRNQPQHF.

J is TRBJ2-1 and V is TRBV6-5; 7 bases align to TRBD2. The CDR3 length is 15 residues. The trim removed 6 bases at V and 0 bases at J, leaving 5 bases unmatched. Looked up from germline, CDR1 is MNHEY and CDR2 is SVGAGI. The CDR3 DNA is TGTGCCAGCAGACAGAGCGGGACCTCCTACAATGAGCAGTTCTTC. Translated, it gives CASRQSGTSYNEQFF.

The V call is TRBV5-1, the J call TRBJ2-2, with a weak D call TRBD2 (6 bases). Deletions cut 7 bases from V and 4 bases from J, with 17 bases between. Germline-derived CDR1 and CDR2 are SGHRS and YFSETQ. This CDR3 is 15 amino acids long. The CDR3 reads CASEEAGGRTGELFF. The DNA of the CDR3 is TGCGCCAGCGAAGAGGCTGGAGGGCGCACCGGGGAGCTGTTTTTT.

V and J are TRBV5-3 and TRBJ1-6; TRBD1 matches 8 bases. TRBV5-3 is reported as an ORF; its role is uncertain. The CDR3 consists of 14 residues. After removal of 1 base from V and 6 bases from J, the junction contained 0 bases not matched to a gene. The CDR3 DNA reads TGTGCCAGAAGCTTGACAGGGGGTAATTCACCCCTCCACTTT. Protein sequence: CARSLTGGNSPLHF.

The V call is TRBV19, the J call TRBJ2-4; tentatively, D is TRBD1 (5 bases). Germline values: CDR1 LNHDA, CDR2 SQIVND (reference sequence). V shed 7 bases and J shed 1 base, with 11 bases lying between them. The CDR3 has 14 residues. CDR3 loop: CASTPTAAKNIQYF. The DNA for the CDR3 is TGTGCCAGTACCCCGACAGCGGCCAAAAACATTCAGTACTTC.

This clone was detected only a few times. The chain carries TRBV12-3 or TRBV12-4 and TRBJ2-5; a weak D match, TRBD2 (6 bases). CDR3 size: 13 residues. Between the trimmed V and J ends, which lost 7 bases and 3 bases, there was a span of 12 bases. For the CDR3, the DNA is TGTGCCAGCACCAATAGCGGAGAAGAGACCCAGTACTTC. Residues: CASTNSGEETQYF.

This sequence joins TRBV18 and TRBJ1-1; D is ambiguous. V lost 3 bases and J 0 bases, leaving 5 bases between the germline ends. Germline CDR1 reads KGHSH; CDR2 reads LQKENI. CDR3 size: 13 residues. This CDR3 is CASSPTMNTEAFF. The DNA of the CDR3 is TGTGCCAGCTCACCCACTATGAACACTGAAGCTTTCTTT.